This T cell receptor (beta chain) stems from a study of blood T cell repertoires in COVID-19. About the research overall: Whether acute or convalescent, the COVID-19 samples came from the United States, Italy and Spain.

V trimming: 4 bases; J trimming: 5 bases; junction bases outside the gene matches: 15. Per the germline V gene, CDR1 is SGHRS and CDR2 is YFSETQ. The CDR3 length is 18 residues. Clones were read by immunoSEQ multiplex PCR, and TCRdb kept only the in-frame ones, dropping some. The data hold about 160,000 clones, with roughly four fifths observed a single time. The chain joins TRBV5-1 to TRBJ2-2, with 9 positions matching TRBD2. The sequence was obtained from a man aged 55-75 years with active or convalescent COVID-19. The sample taken for sequencing was peripheral blood. The CDR3 DNA reads as TGCGCCAGCAGCCCCCTCCCAAGGGTCGCGGGAGGGACCGGGGAGCTGTTTTTT. Its protein is CASSPLPRVAGGTGELFF.